Shown below are 18 T cell receptor beta chains from a single sample sequenced in a study of T-cell reconstitution after alpha-beta-depleted transplantation in children. Unique molecular identifiers were used to barcode this TCRbeta library. A single record per CDR3 protein comes from TCRdb applying MiXCR to the PCR reads. The sample consists of about 440,000 distinct CDR3 sequences, about 45% of them appearing once. The sequences come from PBMCs, collected before TCRalphabeta/CD19-depleted stem cell transplant. These receptors were obtained from a girl between 2 and 10 years old with aplastic anemia, due to receive a stem cell transplant.

This clonotype was seen a few times. CDR3 region: CASSFGRDQPQHF. In nucleotides, the CDR3 is TGTGCCAGCAGTTTTGGTCGAGATCAGCCCCAGCATTTT. This chain connects TRBV12-3 or TRBV12-4 to TRBJ1-5; unclear D gene. The CDR3 has 13 amino acids. Trimming removed 3 bases from V and 5 bases from J, with 8 bases in between.

The chain is built from TRBV3-1 and TRBJ2-5; D remains unclear. This CDR3 is 12 amino acids long. Germline V gene sequence: CDR1 LGHDT, CDR2 YNNKEL (reference sequence). Trimming shortened V by 1 base and J by 5 bases, and 5 bases separated the two germline ends. The CDR3 DNA sequence: TGTGCCAGCAGCCAAGTCGTCGAGACCCAGTACTTC. It specifies CASSQVVETQYF.

This clonotype was counted many times. The V and J genes are TRBV15 and TRBJ2-1; D is unclear. Per the germline V gene, CDR1 is LNHNV and CDR2 is YYDKDF (reference sequence). This CDR3 has 11 residues. Deletions cut 0 bases from V and 7 bases from J, with 1 base between. The DNA of the CDR3 is TGTGCCACCAGCAGAGATAATGAGCAGTTCTTC. It yields the protein CATSRDNEQFF.

The chain has TRBV12-3 or TRBV12-4 and TRBJ1-3; a weak D match, TRBD1 (6 bases). The V and J ends lost 3 bases and 2 bases respectively, with 14 bases between them. The CDR3 consists of 16 residues. DNA of the CDR3: TGTGCCAGCAGTTTTCCGATTACAGGGACTGGAAACACCATATATTTT. This translates into CASSFPITGTGNTIYF.

The chain employs TRBV20-1 and TRBJ2-7, with D tentatively TRBD1 or TRBD2 (5 bases each). The ends were cut back, 2 bases at V and 7 bases at J, with 12 bases in the middle. The CDR3 runs 12 residues. CDR1 is DFQATT, CDR2 SNEGSKA, per germline (reference sequence). CDR3 sequence reads: CSARIEGREQYF. CDR3 bases: TGCAGTGCTAGAATAGAGGGGCGGGAGCAGTACTTC.

This clonotype was seen a few times. The CDR3 nucleotides read TGTGCCAGCAGTGCCGGTTCCCCCCAGTACTTC. This sequence encodes CASSAGSPQYF. The V call is TRBV12-3 or TRBV12-4, the J call TRBJ2-5; D is unresolved. The CDR3 is 11 amino acids. The V and J ends lost 5 bases and 9 bases respectively, with 10 bases between them.

In this sample, this clonotype turned up many times. The CDR3 spells CASSQLFTEGGEQYF. The CDR3 coding sequence is TGTGCCAGCAGTCAACTATTCACCGAGGGAGGCGAGCAGTACTTC. The chain combines TRBV6-1 with TRBJ2-7; weak D call: TRBD2 (6 bases). Germline loops: CDR1 MNHNS, CDR2 SASEGT. The CDR3 has 15 amino acids. Deletions cut 5 bases from V and 6 bases from J, with 20 bases between.

V is TRBV5-1 and J is TRBJ2-3; D uncertain. Germline V CDR1 and CDR2: SGHRS, YFSETQ. V was cut by 4 bases and J by 3 bases, with 12 bases left in between. CDR3 length equals 14 residues. The CDR3 here is CASSPVGETDTQYF. The CDR3 DNA is TGCGCCAGCAGCCCGGTTGGGGAAACAGATACGCAGTATTTT.

V gene TRBV12-3 or TRBV12-4 combines with J gene TRBJ2-1; tentative D call: TRBD1 (6 bases). Trimming stripped 7 bases from V and 0 bases from J, with 10 bases between. The CDR3 consists of 14 residues. The CDR3, as DNA: TGTGCCAGCACCCACAGGGACTCCTACAATGAGCAGTTCTTC. Its translation is CASTHRDSYNEQFF.

The chain recombines TRBV28 with TRBJ2-5, with 8 bases lining up with TRBD1. The germline CDR1 and CDR2 sequences are MDHEN and SYDVKM. The CDR3 contains 15 residues. The trim removed 8 bases at V and 5 bases at J, leaving 13 bases unmatched. The CDR3 nucleotides are TGTGCCAGCTCCTCTCGGGACAGGCTGGGGGAGACCCAGTACTTC. Translation: CASSSRDRLGETQYF.

The chain employs TRBV20-1 and TRBJ2-3; 8 nucleotides line up with TRBD2. There are 15 residues in the CDR3. Germline lookup yields CDR1 DFQATT and CDR2 SNEGSKA (reference sequence). V shed 6 bases, J shed 2 bases, and the junction held 10 bases outside the gene matches. CDR3 coding DNA: TGCAGTGCCAGCCGTGGCGGGGGGAACACAGATACGCAGTATTTT. Protein: CSASRGGGNTDTQYF.

This clonotype was detected a few times. The V gene is TRBV10-3, the J gene TRBJ2-3; 7 positions agree with TRBD1. There are 15 residues in the CDR3. Per germline, CDR1 ENHRY and CDR2 SYGVKD. V was pared by 4 bases and J by 2 bases, with 6 bases of the junction left unmatched. This CDR3 is CAISVSGTVTDTQYF. CDR3 coding DNA: TGTGCCATCAGTGTATCCGGGACAGTCACAGATACGCAGTATTTT.

The chain joins TRBV5-1 to TRBJ2-7; 9 bases fit TRBD1. With V trimmed by 3 bases and J by 6 bases, 1 base remained unmatched. This CDR3 is 12 amino acids long. Germline CDR1 is SGHRS and CDR2 is YFSETQ. Here the CDR3 reads CASSWTGVEQYF. DNA for the CDR3: TGCGCCAGCAGCTGGACAGGGGTCGAGCAGTACTTC.

The chain joins TRBV10-2 to TRBJ2-2; 8 nucleotides line up with TRBD2. The CDR3 is made up of 14 amino acids. Per the germline V gene, CDR1 is WSHSY and CDR2 is SAAADI. With V trimmed by 5 bases and J by 13 bases, 12 bases remained unmatched. The CDR3: CASSSLAGRLGLFF. The CDR3 nucleotides read TGCGCCAGCAGTTCTCTAGCGGGTAGATTAGGGCTGTTTTTT.

J is TRBJ2-3 and V is TRBV20-1; D is perhaps TRBD2 (5 bases). Germline CDR1 reads DFQATT; CDR2 reads SNEGSKA (reference sequence). The CDR3 has 15 residues. Trimming stripped 6 bases from V and 2 bases from J, with 18 bases between. The CDR3 DNA reads TGCAGTGCCCCCCCGGCTAGCTCCCCCACAGATACGCAGTATTTT. Translated, it gives CSAPPASSPTDTQYF.

This clonotype appeared many times. The chain joins TRBV20-1 to TRBJ1-1; 7 nucleotides match TRBD1. The CDR3 is 14 residues long. The germline gives CDR1 DFQATT, CDR2 SNEGSKA (reference sequence). After removal of 5 bases from V and 1 base from J, the junction contained 7 bases not matched to a gene. This chain's CDR3 is CSAAQGVGNTEAFF. CDR3 in DNA: TGCAGTGCTGCCCAGGGGGTTGGGAACACTGAAGCTTTCTTT.

The chain links TRBV15 to TRBJ1-4, with D tentatively TRBD1 (5 bases). From germline, CDR1 is LNHNV and CDR2 YYDKDF (reference sequence). Trimming cost V 1 base and J 0 bases, with 15 bases left between them. The CDR3 loop spans 18 amino acids. The CDR3 here is CATSRGAGRTSTNEKLFF. The CDR3 DNA is TGTGCCACCAGCAGAGGGGCGGGAAGGACATCAACTAATGAAAAACTGTTTTTT. The entire variable domain, with the rest obtained from reference TRBV15 and TRBJ1-4, is as follows: DAMVIQNPRYQVTQFGKPVTLSCSQTLNHNVMYWYQQKSSQAPKLLFHYYDKDFNNEADTPDNFQSRRPNTSFCFLDIRSPGLGDTAMYLCATSRGAGRTSTNEKLFFGSGTQLSVL.

The chain uses TRBV21-1 and TRBJ2-7; the table names TRBD1, a call not compared with the DNA. TRBV21-1 is a pseudogene locus. This CDR3 spans 17 amino acids. CDR3 nucleotides: TGTGCCAGCAGCCATCACCTAGGGTGGACAGTAGCCTCCGAGCAGTACTTC. Its translation is CASSHHLGWTVASEQYF.